The present T cell receptor (beta chain) was sequenced within a study of T cells after yellow fever vaccination. Study overall: It was SMART-Seq v4 Ultra Low Input that prepared the fractions with low cell numbers.

TCRdb reprocessed the 5' RACE reads via MiXCR and lists one record per CDR3 protein. The sample lists fewer than 500,000 distinct CDR3 sequences, 18% occurring once. Trimming shortened V by 4 bases and J by 0 bases, and 21 bases separated the two germline ends. Germline CDR1 is LGHNA and CDR2 is YSLEER. The CDR3 covers 19 residues. The chain is built from TRBV4-3 and TRBJ1-4; the D gene is possibly TRBD1 (5 bases). The sample was PBMCs, taken before the yellow fever booster vaccination. This receptor was identified in a young man who received the YFV17D yellow fever vaccine. DNA of the CDR3: TGCGCCAGCAGCCGCCCCCCGAGGTCAGGGAGTGCAACTAATGAAAAACTGTTTTTT. This sequence encodes CASSRPPRSGSATNEKLFF.